In this sample, the clone carrying this TCR beta chain turned up once. The data were produced by immunoSEQ multiplex PCR, yet TCRdb's version contains in-frame clones alone and is incomplete. The repertoire holds about 100,000 clones, 90% seen once, with around 0.78% in the top ten. The CDR3 is made up of 16 amino acids. The J segment lost 4 bases and the V segment lost 6 bases, leaving 8 bases of the junction unmatched. CDR1 and CDR2 from the germline V gene are MNHEY and SMNVEV (reference sequence). The data originate from a study of T cell changes during pregnancy in multiple sclerosis. The genes are TRBV27 and TRBJ2-3; 12 nucleotides align to TRBD1. The input for sequencing was peripheral blood, taken in the second trimester of pregnancy. This clonotype was obtained from a female donor in good health, enrolled as a control in a pregnancy study. The CDR3: CASRRGQGARADTQYF. The DNA for the CDR3 is TGTGCCAGCAGGAGGGGACAGGGGGCGCGGGCAGATACGCAGTATTTT.